The 4 T cell receptor beta chains listed next were all sequenced from one sample in a study of Ad26.COV2.S vaccination and SARS-CoV-2 variants. Libraries were prepared by immunoSEQ multiplex PCR; TCRdb keeps only in-frame clonotypes and omits some of them. The repertoire holds just over 350,000 clones, with 70% to 90% as singletons. Treatment of the sample: 19 received Ad26.COV2.S at low or high dose, single or two shots; about 5 received placebo; per-sample allocation not given. On day 63 after the first injection, vaccine and placebo recipients gave samples. Here the sequenced sample was peripheral blood, taken in a trial of Ad26.COV2.S vaccine versus placebo. The receptors here all came from a person between 18 and 60 years old who received the Ad26.COV2.S COVID-19 vaccine or a placebo.

The chain combines TRBV3-1 (or the pseudogene TRBV3-2) with TRBJ1-2; the D is unclear. The V end lost 3 bases, the J end lost 4 bases, and 9 bases lay between the germline ends. This CDR3 is 13 amino acids long. Germline V gives CDR1 LGHDT, CDR2 YNNKEL (reference sequence). In DNA, the CDR3 is TGTGCCAGCAGCCATAGGGAGGGCTATGGCTACACCTTC. Translated: CASSHREGYGYTF.

V is TRBV2 and J is TRBJ2-3; 9 bases map to TRBD2. This CDR3 has 18 amino acids. V gave up 2 bases and J gave up 1 base; unmatched junction bases: 10. Per germline, CDR1 SNHLY and CDR2 FYNNEI. CDR3 nucleotides: TGTGCCAGCAGTGAATTCGTTTCGGTAGCGGGGGGCACAGATACGCAGTATTTT. It encodes CASSEFVSVAGGTDTQYF.

In this sample, this clone turned up once. V gene TRBV5-5 combines with J gene TRBJ2-5, with D hard to call. This CDR3 region has 14 residues. Trimming shortened V by 3 bases and J by 2 bases, and 11 bases separated the two germline ends. Germline lookup yields CDR1 SGHKS and CDR2 YYEKEE (reference sequence). The CDR3 nucleotides read TGTGCCAGCAGCTCCCGGGTGTCACAAGAGACCCAGTACTTC. Its translation is CASSSRVSQETQYF.

The chain employs TRBV6-2 or TRBV6-3 and TRBJ2-7, with 12 bases that match TRBD2. The germline V gene has CDR1 MNHEY and CDR2 SVGEGT. This CDR3 is 16 amino acids long. The V segment lost 2 bases and the J segment 6 bases; nucleotides outside the gene matches: 8. As DNA, the CDR3 is TGTGCCAGCAGTTACAGAGAGACTAGCGGGAGTCCCGAGCAGTACTTC. Translated, it gives CASSYRETSGSPEQYF.